The rows below give T cell receptor beta chains drawn from one sample of a study of cytomegalovirus exposure and HLA in healthy donors. Profiling relied on immunoSEQ multiplex PCR, and the TCRdb table lists in-frame clones only, not all of them. The table records tens of thousands of clones, around 80% of them present only once. The sequencing input was PBMCs. The receptors here all came from a man aged 45-60 years in good health and CMV-seropositive. The CDR3 runs from the conserved cysteine through the conserved F or W. Each record gives: CDR3 protein, CDR3 DNA, V gene, D gene, J gene, clone size. A D gene is named only where the DNA matches it firmly. Some rows have no size entry. The others give once, few or many, or a class for an expanded clone.

cdr3_aa: CTSSQDELREKIAEQYF
cdr3_nt: TGCACCAGCAGCCAAGATGAATTGAGGGAGAAAATCGCCGAGCAGTACTTC
v_call: TRBV1
d_call: NA
j_call: TRBJ2-7
clone_size: NA

cdr3_aa: CASSPGFYEQYF
cdr3_nt: TGTGCCAGCAGCCCAGGGTTCTACGAGCAGTACTTC
v_call: TRBV7-9
d_call: NA
j_call: TRBJ2-7
clone_size: NA

cdr3_aa: CASSWDKGIASRGTQYF
cdr3_nt: TGCGCCAGCAGCTGGGACAAGGGGATAGCGTCCCGGGGAACCCAGTACTTC
v_call: TRBV5-1
d_call: NA
j_call: TRBJ2-5
clone_size: once

cdr3_aa: CAIRSNPSWGQGSNEQFF
cdr3_nt: TGTGCCATCAGATCAAACCCATCATGGGGACAGGGTAGCAATGAGCAGTTCTTC
v_call: TRBV10-3
d_call: TRBD1
j_call: TRBJ2-1
clone_size: NA

cdr3_aa: CASSPGGIHGYTF
cdr3_nt: TGTGCCAGCAGCCCGGGGGGCATTCATGGCTACACCTTC
v_call: TRBV4-2
d_call: NA
j_call: TRBJ1-2
clone_size: NA

cdr3_aa: CSVEALRSSGTYEQYF
cdr3_nt: TGCAGCGTTGAAGCCCTCCGTTCTAGCGGGACCTACGAGCAGTACTTC
v_call: TRBV29-1
d_call: TRBD2
j_call: TRBJ2-7
clone_size: NA

cdr3_aa: CASSALQGSTDTQYF
cdr3_nt: TGTGCCAGCAGCGCCCTACAGGGGTCCACAGATACGCAGTATTTT
v_call: TRBV5-6
d_call: TRBD1
j_call: TRBJ2-3
clone_size: NA

cdr3_aa: CASRGTVSGANVLTF
cdr3_nt: TGTGCCAGTAGAGGGACAGTCTCTGGGGCCAACGTCCTGACTTTC
v_call: TRBV19
d_call: TRBD1
j_call: TRBJ2-6
clone_size: NA

cdr3_aa: CASSSDRALDGANGLTF
cdr3_nt: TGTGCCAGCAGCTCCGACAGGGCTCTCGACGGGGCCAACGGCCTGACTTTC
v_call: TRBV7-8
d_call: TRBD1
j_call: TRBJ2-6
clone_size: once

cdr3_aa: CAWRGAFVVDEQFF
cdr3_nt: TGTGCCTGGAGAGGGGCGTTTGTGGTGGATGAGCAGTTCTTC
v_call: TRBV30
d_call: NA
j_call: TRBJ2-1
clone_size: NA

cdr3_aa: CSSSYQQGVHTF
cdr3_nt: TGTTCCAGCAGCTATCAACAGGGGGTCCACACCTTC
v_call: TRBV7-9
d_call: TRBD1
j_call: TRBJ1-2
clone_size: once

cdr3_aa: CASSQERFSYNEQFF
cdr3_nt: TGTGCCAGCAGCCAAGAGCGGTTCTCCTACAATGAGCAGTTCTTC
v_call: TRBV4-2
d_call: NA
j_call: TRBJ2-1
clone_size: NA

cdr3_aa: CASSSQEGATDTQYF
cdr3_nt: TGTGCCAGCAGCTCCCAGGAGGGGGCGACAGATACGCAGTATTTT
v_call: TRBV7-2
d_call: NA
j_call: TRBJ2-3
clone_size: NA

cdr3_aa: CASSLDAGWGTYEQYF
cdr3_nt: TGTGCCAGCAGCTTGGACGCGGGATGGGGTACCTACGAGCAGTACTTC
v_call: TRBV7-8
d_call: NA
j_call: TRBJ2-7
clone_size: NA

cdr3_aa: CASSRQNTEAFF
cdr3_nt: TGTGCCAGCAGTAGACAGAACACTGAAGCTTTCTTT
v_call: TRBV6-5
d_call: NA
j_call: TRBJ1-1
clone_size: once

cdr3_aa: CASSSTHRQNYNEQFF
cdr3_nt: TGTGCCAGCAGCTCAACACACAGACAGAATTACAATGAGCAGTTCTTC
v_call: TRBV7-3
d_call: NA
j_call: TRBJ2-1
clone_size: NA

cdr3_aa: CASSSVNTEAFF
cdr3_nt: TGTGCCAGCTCCTCGGTGAACACTGAAGCTTTCTTT
v_call: TRBV18
d_call: NA
j_call: TRBJ1-1
clone_size: once

cdr3_aa: CASRIAGEGRDTQYF
cdr3_nt: TGTGCCAGCAGAATAGCGGGAGAGGGTAGAGATACGCAGTATTTT
v_call: TRBV2
d_call: TRBD2
j_call: TRBJ2-3
clone_size: NA

cdr3_aa: CSVGEDQPQHF
cdr3_nt: TGCAGCGTTGGGGAGGATCAGCCCCAGCATTTT
v_call: TRBV29-1
d_call: NA
j_call: TRBJ1-5
clone_size: NA

cdr3_aa: CASSFLSGRPNNEQFF
cdr3_nt: TGTGCCAGCAGTTTCCTAAGCGGGAGGCCAAACAATGAGCAGTTCTTC
v_call: TRBV2
d_call: TRBD2
j_call: TRBJ2-1
clone_size: few

cdr3_aa: CASSRGKATNEKLFF
cdr3_nt: TGTGCCAGCAGCAGGGGAAAGGCAACTAATGAAAAACTGTTTTTT
v_call: TRBV5-4
d_call: NA
j_call: TRBJ1-4
clone_size: few

cdr3_aa: CASSSTLAGVGETQYF
cdr3_nt: TGCGCCAGCAGCTCAACCCTAGCGGGGGTGGGCGAGACCCAGTACTTC
v_call: TRBV5-1
d_call: TRBD2
j_call: TRBJ2-5
clone_size: NA

cdr3_aa: CASTQRVAGTNTGELFF
cdr3_nt: TGTGCCAGCACCCAACGGGTAGCGGGAACGAACACCGGGGAGCTGTTTTTT
v_call: TRBV9
d_call: TRBD2
j_call: TRBJ2-2
clone_size: few

cdr3_aa: CASSLVPTYEQYF
cdr3_nt: TGTGCCAGCAGCTTAGTCCCTACTTACGAGCAGTACTTC
v_call: TRBV11-2
d_call: NA
j_call: TRBJ2-7
clone_size: NA

cdr3_aa: CASSLVEAGAYEQYF
cdr3_nt: TGCGCCAGCAGCTTGGTGGAAGCGGGAGCCTACGAGCAGTACTTC
v_call: TRBV5-1
d_call: TRBD2
j_call: TRBJ2-7
clone_size: NA

cdr3_aa: CASSVTAGWETQYF
cdr3_nt: TGTGCCAGCAGCGTTACGGCGGGATGGGAGACCCAGTACTTC
v_call: TRBV9
d_call: NA
j_call: TRBJ2-5
clone_size: few

cdr3_aa: CAISDSGGGSSYNEQFF
cdr3_nt: TGTGCCATCAGTGATTCTGGGGGGGGATCCTCCTACAATGAGCAGTTCTTC
v_call: TRBV10-3
d_call: TRBD2
j_call: TRBJ2-1
clone_size: NA

cdr3_aa: CASSPLLAGAKNIQYF
cdr3_nt: TGTGCCAGCAGCCCCTTGCTAGCGGGAGCCAAAAACATTCAGTACTTC
v_call: TRBV5-4
d_call: TRBD2
j_call: TRBJ2-4
clone_size: once

cdr3_aa: CASSGDWAYEQYF
cdr3_nt: TGTGCCAGCAGTGGGGACTGGGCCTACGAGCAGTACTTC
v_call: TRBV28
d_call: NA
j_call: TRBJ2-7
clone_size: NA

cdr3_aa: CATTPTPPNRGGTEAFF
cdr3_nt: TGTGCCACTACTCCGACTCCGCCCAACAGGGGTGGAACTGAAGCTTTCTTT
v_call: TRBV19
d_call: TRBD1
j_call: TRBJ1-1
clone_size: NA

cdr3_aa: CASIGLGAKGYTF
cdr3_nt: TGTGCCAGCATCGGGCTGGGGGCTAAAGGCTACACCTTC
v_call: TRBV25-1
d_call: NA
j_call: TRBJ1-2
clone_size: NA

cdr3_aa: CASSLGPGLASETQYF
cdr3_nt: TGTGCCAGCAGCTTAGGCCCGGGACTAGCATCCGAGACCCAGTACTTC
v_call: TRBV7-8
d_call: TRBD2
j_call: TRBJ2-5
clone_size: NA

cdr3_aa: CASSAGSRRDTEAFF
cdr3_nt: TGTGCCAGCAGCGCAGGGTCCCGGAGGGACACTGAAGCTTTCTTT
v_call: TRBV5-4
d_call: NA
j_call: TRBJ1-1
clone_size: NA

cdr3_aa: CASSLDRSKEKLFF
cdr3_nt: TGTGCCAGCAGCTTAGACAGGTCAAAGGAAAAACTGTTTTTT
v_call: TRBV11-2
d_call: NA
j_call: TRBJ1-4
clone_size: NA

cdr3_aa: CASSFTGTDYAQYF
cdr3_nt: TGTGCCAGCAGCTTCACCGGGACAGATTACGCGCAGTACTTC
v_call: TRBV7-2
d_call: TRBD1
j_call: TRBJ2-7
clone_size: NA

cdr3_aa: CAISDHGQGRPGAGYTF
cdr3_nt: TGTGCCATCAGTGATCACGGACAGGGGCGGCCTGGGGCGGGCTACACCTTC
v_call: TRBV10-3
d_call: TRBD1
j_call: TRBJ1-2
clone_size: NA

cdr3_aa: CAIGQGNEKLFF
cdr3_nt: TGTGCCATCGGACAGGGGAATGAAAAACTGTTTTTT
v_call: TRBV10-3
d_call: TRBD1
j_call: TRBJ1-4
clone_size: NA

cdr3_aa: CASRRDLTDTQYF
cdr3_nt: TGTGCCAGCAGGCGGGACCTCACAGATACGCAGTATTTT
v_call: TRBV6-5
d_call: NA
j_call: TRBJ2-3
clone_size: NA